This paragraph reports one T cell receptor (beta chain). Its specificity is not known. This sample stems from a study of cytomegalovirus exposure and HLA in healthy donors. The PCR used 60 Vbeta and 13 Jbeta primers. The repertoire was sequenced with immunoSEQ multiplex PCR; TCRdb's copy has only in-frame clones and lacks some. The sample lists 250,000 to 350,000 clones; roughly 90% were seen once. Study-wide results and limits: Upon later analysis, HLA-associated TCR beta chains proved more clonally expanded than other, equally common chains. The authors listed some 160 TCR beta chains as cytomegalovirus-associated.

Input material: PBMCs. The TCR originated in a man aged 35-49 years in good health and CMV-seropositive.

The CDR3 sequence: CASSRGAPDYTDTQYF. CDR3 nucleotide sequence: TGTGCCAGCAGCCGGGGGGCCCCGGACTACACAGATACGCAGTATTTT. The chain joins TRBV5-6 to TRBJ2-3; TRBD2 might be the D (7 bases). The CDR3 has 16 amino acids. The germline gives CDR1 SGHDT, CDR2 YYEEEE. The V end was cut by 4 bases, the J end by 2 bases, with 17 bases between.